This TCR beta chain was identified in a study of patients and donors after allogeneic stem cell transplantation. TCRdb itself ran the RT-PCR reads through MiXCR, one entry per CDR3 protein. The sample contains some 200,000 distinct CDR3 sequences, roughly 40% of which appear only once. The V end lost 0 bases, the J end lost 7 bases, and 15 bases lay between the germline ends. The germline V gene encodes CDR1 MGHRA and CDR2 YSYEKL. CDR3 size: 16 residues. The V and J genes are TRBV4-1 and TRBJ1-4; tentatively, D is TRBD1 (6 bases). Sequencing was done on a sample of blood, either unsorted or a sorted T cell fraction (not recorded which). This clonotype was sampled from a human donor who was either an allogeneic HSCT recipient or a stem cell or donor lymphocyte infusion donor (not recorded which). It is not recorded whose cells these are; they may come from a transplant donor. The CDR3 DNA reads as TGCGCCAGCAGCCAAGAAGGGGGGGGCGTCGGTGAAAAACTGTTTTTT. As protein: CASSQEGGGVGEKLFF.